The clone carrying this T cell receptor beta chain came up many times. Its antigen remains unidentified. These data are taken from a study of regulatory T cells in long-lasting Graves disease. For the study at large: Graves' patients who were just diagnosed had used antithyroid drugs for under 3 months. Study-wide results and limits: Under persistent disease, TRBV28, TRBJ1-2 and TRBJ2-5 were used preferentially.

CDR3 regions were amplified by Arm-PCR using iRepertoire HTBI primers to build TCR beta libraries. Methods used by the authors: Segment identification across samples yielded about 60 TRBV and about 13 TRBJ segments. One entry per CDR3 protein results from TCRdb running MiXCR on the multiplex PCR reads. The V and J calls were not made by the authors but by TCRdb's processing. The table has 200,000 to 250,000 distinct CDR3 sequences, roughly 21% seen once. Time point described: newly diagnosed GD, antithyroid drugs for less than 3 months. RNA isolated from PBMCs was used to make the TCR library. Patients hailed from an endocrinology department in Xi'an, China. Germline V gene data show CDR1 as GTSNPN and CDR2 as SVGIG (reference sequence). CDR3 size: 14 residues. V dropped 2 bases and J dropped 7; count of bases not matched to a gene: 7.

This TCR was recovered from a female donor with Graves disease. The J gene is TRBJ2-3, the V gene TRBV30; TRBD2 agrees at 9 bases. The sequenced sample was peripheral blood mononuclear cells (PBMCs), obtained at new diagnosis, from a patient treated with antithyroid drugs. CDR3 nucleotides: TGTGCCTGGAGTACGGCGGGAGGGCCTCATACGCAGTATTTT. It translates to CAWSTAGGPHTQYF. Variable domain in full (rest from reference TRBV30 and TRBJ2-3): SQTIHQWPATLVQPVGSPLSLECTVEGTSNPNLYWYRQAAGRGLQLLFYSVGIGQISSEVPQNLSASRPQDRQFILSSKKLLLSDSGFYLCAWSTAGGPHTQYFGPGTRLTVL.